One sample yielded the 11 T cell receptor beta chains listed below, sequenced in a study of CD8+ T cells in alopecia areata. RNA was extracted and reverse transcribed into cDNA as the sequencing template. Profiled with immunoSEQ multiplex PCR; TCRdb holds only in-frame clones, not every one. Found here are roughly 260,000 clones, no singletons; the ten largest cover approximately 1.2%. CD4, CD8alpha, NKG2D, NKG2ACE and other markers guided sorting of pooled cutaneous lymph node cells. The sample taken for sequencing was CD4+ T cells sorted from a lymph node. The receptors come from a C3H/HeJ mouse with alopecia areata. Strain MHC haplotype: H2-k.

This clone was seen a handful of times. Genes and germline are mouse. The read falls 4 residues short of the CDR3 end, and the missing part is taken from the germline J gene. This chain joins TRBV5 and TRBJ2-2; TRBD1 matches 9 bases. Germline V gene data show CDR1 as LGHNA and CDR2 as YNLKQL (reference sequence). The V segment lost 5 bases and the J segment 2 bases; nucleotides outside the gene matches: 0. The CDR3 spans 14 residues. This CDR3 is CASSGTGNTGQLYF. The part of the CDR3 DNA that was read is TGTGCCAGCAGCGGGACAGGGAACACCGGG.

To note about this clone: The genes and germline here are from mouse. The read is 4 residues too short to cover the CDR3 end, so that end is filled in from the germline J gene. Different DNA sequences within this sample yield the same CDR3. The chain combines TRBV19 with TRBJ1-1, with D possibly being TRBD1 (6 bases). Germline V gene sequence: CDR1 FNHDT, CDR2 SITEND (reference sequence). CDR3 length: 11 residues. The CDR3 bases that were read are TGTGCCAGCAGTAGAGGGGGA. It codes for CASSRGG. The whole CDR3 sequence reads CASSRGGEVFF.

In regard to this clone: The genes and germline here are from mouse. The read falls 3 residues short of the CDR3 end, and the missing part is taken from the germline J gene. V and J are TRBV13-1 and TRBJ1-6, with D possibly TRBD1 on 5 matching bases. TRBJ1-6 is annotated as an ORF whose role is uncertain. The length of the CDR3 is 18 residues. Deletions cut 0 bases from V and 0 bases from J, with 13 bases between. Germline values: CDR1 NSHNY, CDR2 SYGAGN. The sequenced CDR3 bases are TGTGCCAGCAGTGATGTGCCCCGGACAAATTCCTATAATTCGCCC. Its protein product is CASSDVPRTNSYNSP. The entire CDR3 protein reads CASSDVPRTNSYNSPLYF.

A remark on this clone: Here the gene names and germline are mouse. Read coverage stops 4 residues before the CDR3 terminus; the germline J gene supplies the remainder. The V gene is TRBV1, the J gene TRBJ2-1; TRBD1 matches 7 bases. V lost 6 bases and J lost 6; bases outside the gene matches: 2. This CDR3 contains 12 residues. Germline V gene sequence: CDR1 NSQYPW, CDR2 LRSPGD (reference sequence). CDR3 loop: CTCRDRFAEQFF. The sequenced part of the CDR3 DNA is TGCACCTGCAGGGACAGGTTTGCT.

A remark on this clone: All gene names here are mouse names. In the same sample, other DNA sequences code for this CDR3. The CDR3 sequence: CASSDAGTGGSYEQYF. The sequenced CDR3 bases are TGTGCCAGCAGTGATGCCGGGACTGGGGGCTCCTAT. The chain links TRBV13-1 to TRBJ2-7; 11 nucleotides line up with TRBD2. The read ends 4 residues early relative to the CDR3; the germline J gene fills the gap. Germline assignment: CDR1 NSHNY and CDR2 SYGAGN. The CDR3 consists of 16 residues. The ends lost 0 bases at V and 0 bases at J; junction bases unmatched: 2.

This clone was seen a few times. The genes and germline here are from mouse. The read is 3 residues too short to cover the CDR3 end, so that end is filled in from the germline J gene. The chain combines TRBV13-3 with TRBJ1-6, with TRBD1 as a possible D gene (5 bases). TRBJ1-6 is marked as an open reading frame, function uncertain. The CDR3 runs to 13 residues. Looked up from germline, CDR1 is NNHDY and CDR2 is SYVADS. V shed 0 bases and J shed 10 bases, with 8 bases lying between them. This CDR3 is CASSDVGQSPLYF. Partial CDR3 DNA: TGTGCCAGCAGTGATGTTGGACAATCGCCC.

This clone showed up just a few times. Gene names and germline match the mouse. The read ends 4 residues shy of where the CDR3 ends; the end is completed using the germline J gene. Additional DNA sequences in this sample encode the identical CDR3. This rearrangement joins TRBV5 to TRBJ1-1, with D perhaps TRBD1 (6 bases). Germline CDR1 reads LGHNA; CDR2 reads YNLKQL (reference sequence). There are 12 residues in the CDR3. This chain's CDR3 is CASSQQGTEVFF. The part of the CDR3 DNA that was read is TGTGCCAGCAGCCAACAGGGGACA.

This clone has more than one count but fewer than ten. Gene names denote mouse genes. Here the CDR3 reads CASSLGGTSAETLYF. The covered CDR3 bases are TGTGCCAGCAGTTTAGGGGGAACTAGTGCAGAA. The chain uses TRBV14 and TRBJ2-3; perhaps TRBD1 as D (6 bases). Read coverage stops 4 residues before the CDR3 terminus; the germline J gene supplies the remainder. Germline CDR1 reads SGHDT; CDR2 reads FRDEAV. The CDR3 covers 15 residues. The germline V and J ends were trimmed by 2 bases and 0 bases, with 10 bases remaining between them.

About this clone: Any gene name here is a mouse gene name. The sequenced fragment ends 4 residues before the CDR3 boundary, so the rest is inferred from the germline J gene. This chain connects TRBV1 to TRBJ1-1; D is undetermined. V lost 4 bases and J lost 0, with 9 bases in between. Per germline, CDR1 NSQYPW and CDR2 LRSPGD (reference sequence). The CDR3 sequence is 14 residues long. The chain's CDR3 is CTCSVTIANTEVFF. Incomplete CDR3 DNA: TGCACCTGCAGTGTGACAATTGCAAACACA.

In regard to this clone: Mouse gene names and germline throughout. The DNA ends 4 residues before the CDR3 does, and the rest of the CDR3 is filled in from the germline J gene. The V call is TRBV5, the J call TRBJ2-1, with a possible D match to TRBD1 (6 bases). Germline V gene lookup returns CDR1 LGHNA and CDR2 YNLKQL (reference sequence). The CDR3 contains 16 residues. V lost 0 bases, J lost 3 bases, and 12 bases lay in between. The CDR3: CASSQDRGPLYAEQFF. CDR3 DNA (partial): TGTGCCAGCAGCCAAGACAGGGGACCTCTCTATGCT.

Comments on this clone: These gene names are mouse names. The observed sequence ends 4 residues before the CDR3 terminus, with the missing tail filled in from the germline J gene. This rearrangement joins TRBV13-3 to TRBJ2-5; a possible D gene is TRBD1 (5 bases). The CDR3 runs to 12 residues. The germline V gene has CDR1 NNHDY and CDR2 SYVADS. The CDR3 sequence: CASSEGVDTQYF. The CDR3 bases that were read are TGTGCCAGCAGTGAAGGGGTGGAC.